This TCR beta chain was captured in a study of glioma-infiltrating T cells. The J segment lost 3 bases and the V segment lost 8 bases, leaving 1 base of the junction unmatched. There are 12 residues in the CDR3. Looked up from germline, CDR1 is SNHLY and CDR2 is FYNNEI. Comment on this clonotype: The antigen remains unidentified.

Study results and limitations: CDR3 overlap between tissue and blood was very small. Gliomas, especially low-grade, showed above-expected tissue-blood divergence; non-neoplastic patients showed below.

TCR alpha and beta CDR3 regions were amplified from RNA using iRepertoire nested multiplex PCR. Tissue mRNA or PBMC total RNA, roughly 100-400 ng, went into one-step reverse transcription and amplification. MiXCR, run by TCRdb on the multiplex PCR reads, gives a single entry per CDR3 protein. The table shows approximately 11,000 distinct CDR3 sequences, with about 26% occurring only once. The sample taken for sequencing was glioma tissue, nonneoplastic brain tissue, or PBMCs (not recorded which). The chain employs TRBV2 and TRBJ2-1; 7 bases agree with TRBD2. The clonotype comes from a human donor with low-grade glioma or glioblastoma, undergoing nonglioma brain surgery, or in good health (not recorded which). CDR3 coding DNA: TGTGCCAGCGCGGGGGTCTACAATGAGCAGTTCTTC. Its translation is CASAGVYNEQFF.